This is a list of T cell receptor beta chains from one sample in a study of monozygotic twins with cystic fibrosis. Clones were sequenced by immunoSEQ multiplex PCR, and TCRdb holds only the in-frame ones, with some missing. The data hold approximately 33,000 clones, with over 75% observed a single time. Material for sequencing was blood. The receptors were gathered from a girl aged 2 to 10 with cystic fibrosis. CDR3s include the opening cysteine and the closing phenylalanine or tryptophan. Fields, in order: V gene, D gene, J gene, clone size, CDR3 protein, CDR3 DNA. A D gene is named only where the DNA matches it firmly. Clone size is not always given. Where it is, it says once, few, many or a class for expanded clones.

TRBV5-4	TRBD1	TRBJ2-2	NA	CASSSTGTGSGELFF	TGTGCCAGCAGCTCAACCGGGACAGGGTCCGGGGAGCTGTTTTTT
TRBV9	NA	TRBJ1-3	NA	CASSVGGAAPGNTIYF	TGTGCCAGCAGCGTAGGGGGTGCAGCGCCTGGAAACACCATATATTTT
TRBV5-1	NA	TRBJ2-2	NA	CASSLLTANTGELFF	TGCGCCAGCAGCTTGCTAACAGCCAACACCGGGGAGCTGTTTTTT
TRBV7-9	NA	TRBJ1-4	few	CASSPPREKLFF	TGTGCCAGCAGCCCCCCGCGTGAAAAACTGTTTTTT
TRBV18	TRBD2	TRBJ2-1	NA	CASSLRLAGGSDEQFF	TGTGCCAGCTCACTACGACTAGCGGGGGGAAGCGATGAGCAGTTCTTC
TRBV10-2	TRBD1	TRBJ1-2	NA	CASNPGQLSLGGYTF	TGCGCCAGCAACCCGGGACAGTTGTCCCTCGGGGGCTACACCTTC
TRBV6-6	NA	TRBJ2-5	NA	CASSYRETQYF	TGTGCCAGCAGTTACCGAGAGACCCAGTACTTC
TRBV6-1	TRBD1	TRBJ1-3	NA	CASGRTGLGNTIYF	TGTGCCAGCGGCCGGACAGGGTTGGGAAACACCATATATTTT
TRBV9	NA	TRBJ1-3	NA	CASSVGRATGSSGNTIYF	TGTGCCAGCAGCGTAGGAAGGGCTACAGGGTCCTCTGGAAACACCATATATTTT
TRBV5-1	NA	TRBJ2-1	NA	CASRPDPYNEQFF	TGCGCCAGCAGACCTGACCCCTACAATGAGCAGTTCTTC
TRBV4-3	NA	TRBJ1-2	once	CASSQRTDSYGYTF	TGCGCCAGCAGCCAGCGGACGGACTCCTATGGCTACACCTTC
TRBV6-1	NA	TRBJ1-1	NA	CASSDPGTLSTEAFF	TGTGCCAGCAGTGACCCCGGGACACTCTCGACTGAAGCTTTCTTT
TRBV2	TRBD1	TRBJ2-5	NA	CASIGTGGAETQYF	TGTGCCAGCATCGGTACAGGGGGCGCAGAGACCCAGTACTTC
TRBV4-1	TRBD1	TRBJ1-4	once	CASSQGRDRGLEKLFF	TGCGCCAGCAGCCAGGGCCGGGACAGGGGATTGGAAAAACTGTTTTTT
TRBV5-1	TRBD1	TRBJ1-2	few	CASSLVGGGRTSYGYTF	TGCGCCAGCAGCTTAGTTGGAGGGGGCAGAACCTCCTATGGCTACACCTTC
TRBV6-6	NA	TRBJ2-1	NA	CASRGWNEQFF	TGTGCCAGCCGGGGTTGGAATGAGCAGTTCTTC
TRBV27	NA	TRBJ1-6	NA	CASKLGSSYSPLHF	TGTGCCAGCAAACTAGGATCTAGCTATTCACCCCTCCACTTT
TRBV5-6	TRBD1	TRBJ1-6	NA	CASSLRQGAISYNSPLHF	TGTGCCAGCAGCTTGAGACAGGGGGCAATCTCCTATAATTCACCCCTCCACTTT
TRBV5-8	NA	TRBJ2-3	NA	CASSLAPTQYF	TGTGCCAGCAGCTTGGCCCCTACGCAGTATTTT
TRBV5-1	NA	TRBJ1-2	NA	CASSLVPGNWEGEDGYTF	TGCGCCAGCAGCTTGGTGCCGGGGAATTGGGAGGGTGAGGATGGCTACACCTTC
TRBV7-2	NA	TRBJ2-3	NA	CASSEPDTQYF	TGTGCCAGCAGCGAGCCGGATACGCAGTATTTT
TRBV5-1	TRBD1	TRBJ2-2	NA	CASSLTGQDTGELFF	TGCGCCAGCAGCTTGACCGGACAGGACACCGGGGAGCTGTTTTTT
TRBV6-5	TRBD1	TRBJ2-7	NA	CASSRDRGYEQYF	TGTGCCAGCAGTCGGGACAGGGGGTACGAGCAGTACTTC
TRBV6-5	TRBD2	TRBJ2-5	NA	CASSSPAGGQQETQYF	TGTGCCAGCAGTTCCCCAGCGGGGGGGCAACAAGAGACCCAGTACTTC
TRBV30	NA	TRBJ2-6	NA	CAWSPQGTVLTF	TGTGCCTGGAGTCCACAGGGTACGGTCCTGACTTTC
TRBV2	NA	TRBJ2-1	once	CASKSRENNEQFF	TGTGCCAGCAAGTCCAGGGAAAACAATGAGCAGTTCTTC
TRBV5-1	TRBD1	TRBJ2-7	NA	CASSLGGQMKQYF	TGCGCCAGCAGCTTGGGGGGACAGATGAAGCAGTACTTC
TRBV7-8	TRBD2	TRBJ2-6	NA	CASSLSGGGSGANVLTF	TGTGCCAGCAGCCTGAGCGGGGGAGGCTCTGGGGCCAACGTCCTGACTTTC
TRBV19	NA	TRBJ1-5	few	CASSLWLGNQPQHF	TGTGCCAGTAGCTTATGGTTGGGGAATCAGCCCCAGCATTTT
TRBV30	TRBD2	TRBJ2-7	NA	CAWSVGGGSSYEQYF	TGTGCCTGGAGTGTCGGCGGGGGGAGCTCCTACGAGCAGTACTTC
TRBV9	TRBD2	TRBJ2-5	NA	CASSVEPGLGRETQYF	TGTGCCAGCAGCGTAGAACCGGGACTAGGGAGGGAGACCCAGTACTTC
TRBV5-4	NA	TRBJ2-3	NA	CASSLIQRVTDTQYF	TGTGCCAGCAGCTTGATCCAGCGGGTCACAGATACGCAGTATTTT
TRBV5-4	NA	TRBJ1-3	once	CASSLGGEWSGNTIYF	TGTGCCAGCAGCTTGGGTGGGGAGTGGTCTGGAAACACCATATATTTT
TRBV30	NA	TRBJ2-5	NA	CAWSPGGWETQYF	TGTGCCTGGAGTCCCGGGGGTTGGGAGACCCAGTACTTC
TRBV7-2	NA	TRBJ2-3	NA	CASSSMIGGDTQYF	TGTGCCAGCAGCTCCATGATAGGGGGAGATACGCAGTATTTT
TRBV29-1	NA	TRBJ1-1	NA	CSVFRWHGEAFF	TGCAGCGTCTTCCGGTGGCACGGTGAAGCTTTCTTT
TRBV30	TRBD1	TRBJ1-6	few	CAWSGRDSRSPLHF	TGTGCCTGGAGCGGTAGGGACAGTAGATCACCCCTCCACTTT
TRBV30	TRBD1	TRBJ1-1	NA	CAWGQGPTEAFF	TGTGCCTGGGGACAGGGCCCAACTGAAGCTTTCTTT
TRBV5-1	NA	TRBJ1-2	once	CASSTAGGSFKYGYTF	TGCGCCAGCAGCACGGCTGGGGGGAGCTTTAAATATGGCTACACCTTC
TRBV7-2	NA	TRBJ2-1	NA	CATQLDRLYNEQFF	TGTGCCACCCAACTAGATCGGTTGTACAATGAGCAGTTCTTC
TRBV5-1	TRBD2	TRBJ2-1	NA	CASSSSGSTKNEQFF	TGCGCCAGCAGCTCTAGCGGGTCCACAAAGAATGAGCAGTTCTTC
TRBV5-1	NA	TRBJ2-4	NA	CASSPGEGSKNIQYF	TGCGCCAGCAGCCCGGGTGAGGGATCCAAAAACATTCAGTACTTC
TRBV5-4	NA	TRBJ2-3	NA	CASSSPGADTQYF	TGTGCCAGCAGCTCCCCGGGGGCAGATACGCAGTATTTT
TRBV4-1	NA	TRBJ2-7	NA	CASSLKDSYEQYF	TGCGCCAGCAGCCTGAAGGACTCCTACGAGCAGTACTTC
TRBV6-5	TRBD1	TRBJ1-2	NA	CASSYEGAEGYTF	TGTGCCAGCAGTTACGAGGGGGCTGAGGGCTACACCTTC
TRBV2	NA	TRBJ1-1	NA	CASLGAGTEAFF	TGTGCCAGCCTCGGAGCGGGCACTGAAGCTTTCTTT